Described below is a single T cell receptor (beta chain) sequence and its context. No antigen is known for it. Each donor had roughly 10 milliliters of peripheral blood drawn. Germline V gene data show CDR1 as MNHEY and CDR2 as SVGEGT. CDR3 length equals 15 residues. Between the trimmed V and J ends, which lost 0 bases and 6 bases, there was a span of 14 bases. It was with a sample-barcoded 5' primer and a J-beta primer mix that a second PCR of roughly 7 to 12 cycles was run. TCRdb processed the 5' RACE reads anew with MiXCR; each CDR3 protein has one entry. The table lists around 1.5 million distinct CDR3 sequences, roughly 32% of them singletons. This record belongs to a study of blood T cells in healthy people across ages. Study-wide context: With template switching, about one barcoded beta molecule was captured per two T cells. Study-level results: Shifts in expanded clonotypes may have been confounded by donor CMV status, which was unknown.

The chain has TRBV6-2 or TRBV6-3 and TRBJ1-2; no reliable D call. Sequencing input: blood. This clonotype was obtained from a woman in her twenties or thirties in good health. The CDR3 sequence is CASSYSLQDAHGYTF. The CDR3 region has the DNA TGTGCCAGCAGTTACTCGTTGCAGGATGCCCATGGCTACACCTTC.